This paragraph reports one T cell receptor (beta chain). No antigen is known for it. Measured with immunoSEQ multiplex PCR; TCRdb has only the in-frame clones, and not every one. The sample includes 50,000 to 75,000 clones, approximately 94% of them seen just once. The CDR3 contains 17 residues. Germline V lookup: CDR1 LGHNA, CDR2 YNFKEQ. V trimming: 1 base; J trimming: 8 bases; junction bases outside the gene matches: 11. These data originate in a study of graft-versus-host responses after intestinal transplantation. Points from the study as a whole: GvH clones surfaced in recipient marrow, some emerging earlier in ileum or blood.

The source of this sequence is a human donor who was the organ donor for an intestinal transplant. Sequencing used unstimulated CD4+ T cells sorted from spleen or lymph node cells, obtained before transplant. V usage is TRBV4-2 and J usage is TRBJ1-6; 7 bases align to TRBD1. In DNA form, the CDR3 reads TGTGCCAGCAGCCAAGGGGACAGACCGAGGGAATATTCACCCCTCCACTTT. Its protein is CASSQGDRPREYSPLHF.